The present entry profiles one TCR beta chain with its context. These data originate in a study of blood T cell repertoires in COVID-19. As handled by the study authors: By means of reference gene primer amplification, nucleated cell counts were estimated. Using immunoSEQ multiplex PCR, the repertoire was profiled, and TCRdb retains in-frame clones only, with some absent. V and J calls and clone size are those listed in that table; D and trimming were worked out from the DNA. This table holds over 200,000 clones, about 86% found once. Germline assignment: CDR1 MNHNS and CDR2 SASEGT. Trimming shortened V by 2 bases and J by 1 base, and 11 bases separated the two germline ends. The CDR3 consists of 15 residues.

The chain employs TRBV6-1 and TRBJ1-1, with D possibly being TRBD1 (6 bases). This clonotype was obtained from a man at least 80 years old with acute or convalescent COVID-19. Sequenced sample: peripheral blood. The CDR3 here is CASSESKGQNTEAFF. The CDR3 coding sequence is TGTGCCAGCAGTGAATCTAAGGGACAGAACACTGAAGCTTTCTTT.